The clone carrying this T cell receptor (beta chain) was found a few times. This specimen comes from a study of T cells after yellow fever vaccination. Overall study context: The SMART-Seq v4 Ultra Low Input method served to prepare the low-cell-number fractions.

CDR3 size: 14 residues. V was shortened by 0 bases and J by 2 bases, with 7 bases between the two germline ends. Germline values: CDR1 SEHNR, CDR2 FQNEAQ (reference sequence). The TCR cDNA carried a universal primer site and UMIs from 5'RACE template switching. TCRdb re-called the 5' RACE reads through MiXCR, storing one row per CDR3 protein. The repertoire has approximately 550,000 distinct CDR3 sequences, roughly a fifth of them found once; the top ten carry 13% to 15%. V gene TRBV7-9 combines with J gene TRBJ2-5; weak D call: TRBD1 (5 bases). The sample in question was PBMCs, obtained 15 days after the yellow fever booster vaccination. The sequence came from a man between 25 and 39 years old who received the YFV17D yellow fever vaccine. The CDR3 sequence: CASSLAQGQETQYF. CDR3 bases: TGTGCCAGCAGCTTAGCGCAGGGTCAAGAGACCCAGTACTTC.